This TCR beta chain originates from a study of blood T cell repertoires in COVID-19. Study overall: Italy, Spain and the United States were the sources of the convalescent and acute COVID-19 samples. In each case, the material was cDNA or gDNA derived from T cells, B-cell-depleted T cells, or PBMCs.

How the authors handled the data: Estimation of nucleated cell counts was performed using reference gene primer amplification. Measured with immunoSEQ multiplex PCR; TCRdb has only the in-frame clones, and not every one. The DNA was the basis for D and trimming; V, J and clone size are from that table. The top ten hold around 12% of the sample, which has approximately 290,000 clones, 70% to 90% seen once. The CDR3 consists of 15 residues. Germline V lookup: CDR1 SEHNR, CDR2 FQNEAQ (reference sequence). The V and J ends lost 4 bases and 0 bases respectively, with 10 bases between them. This clone was found once.

The sequencing input was peripheral blood. The sequence was collected from a woman aged 55-75 years with acute or convalescent COVID-19. This rearrangement joins TRBV7-9 to TRBJ1-3; no firm D call. The CDR3 DNA is TGTGCCAGCAGCTCAGACACCGACTCTGGAAACACCATATATTTT. Translated, it gives CASSSDTDSGNTIYF.